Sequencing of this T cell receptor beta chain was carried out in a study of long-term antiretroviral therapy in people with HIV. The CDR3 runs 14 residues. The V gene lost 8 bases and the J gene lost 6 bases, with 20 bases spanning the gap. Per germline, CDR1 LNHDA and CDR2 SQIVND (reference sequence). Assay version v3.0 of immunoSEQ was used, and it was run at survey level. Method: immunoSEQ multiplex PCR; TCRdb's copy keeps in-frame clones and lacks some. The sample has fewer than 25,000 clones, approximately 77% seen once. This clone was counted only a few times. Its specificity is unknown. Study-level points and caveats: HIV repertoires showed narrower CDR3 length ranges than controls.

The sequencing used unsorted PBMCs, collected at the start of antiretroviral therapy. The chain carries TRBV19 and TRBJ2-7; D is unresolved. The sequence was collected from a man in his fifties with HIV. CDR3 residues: CASGPTTGKTEQYF. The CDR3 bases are TGTGCCAGTGGCCCGACGACCGGAAAAACCGAGCAGTACTTC.